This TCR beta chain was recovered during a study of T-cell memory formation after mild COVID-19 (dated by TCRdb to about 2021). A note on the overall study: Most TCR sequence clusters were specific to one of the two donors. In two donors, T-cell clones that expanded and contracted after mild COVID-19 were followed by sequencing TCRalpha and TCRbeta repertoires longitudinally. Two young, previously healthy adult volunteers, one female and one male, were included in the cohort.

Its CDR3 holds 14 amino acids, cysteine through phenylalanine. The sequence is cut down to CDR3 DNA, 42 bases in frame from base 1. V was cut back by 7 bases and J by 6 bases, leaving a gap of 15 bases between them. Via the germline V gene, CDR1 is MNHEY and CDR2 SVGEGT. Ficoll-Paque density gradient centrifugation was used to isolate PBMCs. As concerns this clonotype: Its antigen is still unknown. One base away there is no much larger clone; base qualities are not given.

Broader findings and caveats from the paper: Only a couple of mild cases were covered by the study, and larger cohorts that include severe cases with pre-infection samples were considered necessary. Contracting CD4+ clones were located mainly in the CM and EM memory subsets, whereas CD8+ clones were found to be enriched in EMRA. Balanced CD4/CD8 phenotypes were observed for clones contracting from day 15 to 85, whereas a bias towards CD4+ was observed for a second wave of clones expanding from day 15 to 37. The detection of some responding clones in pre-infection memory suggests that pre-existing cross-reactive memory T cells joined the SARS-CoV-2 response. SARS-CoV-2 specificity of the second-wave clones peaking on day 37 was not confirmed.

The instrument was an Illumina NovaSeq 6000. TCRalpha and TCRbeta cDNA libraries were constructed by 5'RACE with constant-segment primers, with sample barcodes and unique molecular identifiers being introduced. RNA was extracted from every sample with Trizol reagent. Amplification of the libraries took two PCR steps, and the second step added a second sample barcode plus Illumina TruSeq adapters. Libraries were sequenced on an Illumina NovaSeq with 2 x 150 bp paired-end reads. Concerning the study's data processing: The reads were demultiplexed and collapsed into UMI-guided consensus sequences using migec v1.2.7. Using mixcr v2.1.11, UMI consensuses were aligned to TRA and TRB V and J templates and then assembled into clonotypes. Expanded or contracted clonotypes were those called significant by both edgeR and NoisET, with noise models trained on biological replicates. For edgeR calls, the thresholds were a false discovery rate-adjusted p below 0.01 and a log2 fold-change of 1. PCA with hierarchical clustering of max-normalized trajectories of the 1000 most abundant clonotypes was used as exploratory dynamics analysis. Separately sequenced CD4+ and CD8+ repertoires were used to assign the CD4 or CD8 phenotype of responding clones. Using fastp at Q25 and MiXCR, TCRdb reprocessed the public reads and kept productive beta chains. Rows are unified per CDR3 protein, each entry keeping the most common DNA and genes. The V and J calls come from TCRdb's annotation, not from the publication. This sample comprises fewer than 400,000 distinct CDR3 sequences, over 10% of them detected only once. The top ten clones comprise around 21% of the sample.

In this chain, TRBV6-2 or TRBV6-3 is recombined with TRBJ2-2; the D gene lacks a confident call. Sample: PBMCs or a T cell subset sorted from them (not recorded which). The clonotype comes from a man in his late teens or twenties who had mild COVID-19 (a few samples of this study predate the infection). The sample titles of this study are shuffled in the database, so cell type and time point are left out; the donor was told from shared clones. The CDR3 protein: CASTSAGFPGELFF. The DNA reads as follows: TGTGCCAGCACCTCAGCTGGGTTCCCCGGGGAGCTGTTTTTT.